This TCR beta chain stems from a study of CXCR3-negative and CXCR3-positive naive CD8 T cells. Libraries were UMI-labeled 5' RACE TRB cDNA. TCRdb reworked the 5' RACE reads into one entry per CDR3 protein, no DNA. In all, the sample yields tens of thousands of distinct CDR3 sequences. Germline lookup yields CDR1 SGHRS and CDR2 YFSETQ. This CDR3 is 15 amino acids long. The TCR was taken from a human donor in good health. Some clones in this sample may be carry-over from other donors' samples. The source material was naive CXCR3- CD8+ T cells from blood. The sample's subset: CD45RO-CCR7+CD27+CD95- naive CD8+ T cells lacking CXCR3 (TNR3-). The V gene is TRBV5-1, the J gene TRBJ2-7; TCRdb's D call of TRBD1 is untestable without DNA. The CDR3: CASSQSGTERYEQYF.